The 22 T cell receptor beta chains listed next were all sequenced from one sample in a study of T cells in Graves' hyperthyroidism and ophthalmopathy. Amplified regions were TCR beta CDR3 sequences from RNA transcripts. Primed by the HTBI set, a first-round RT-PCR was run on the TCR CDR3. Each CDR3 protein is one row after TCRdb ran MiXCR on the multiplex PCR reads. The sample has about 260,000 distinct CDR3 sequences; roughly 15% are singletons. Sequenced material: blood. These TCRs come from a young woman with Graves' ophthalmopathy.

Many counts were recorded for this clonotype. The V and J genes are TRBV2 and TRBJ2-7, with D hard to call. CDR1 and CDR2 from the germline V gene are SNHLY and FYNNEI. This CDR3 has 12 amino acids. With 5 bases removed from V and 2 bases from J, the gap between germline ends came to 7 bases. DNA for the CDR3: TGTGCCAGCAGTAGACTTCCCTACGAGCAGTACTTC. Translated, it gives CASSRLPYEQYF.

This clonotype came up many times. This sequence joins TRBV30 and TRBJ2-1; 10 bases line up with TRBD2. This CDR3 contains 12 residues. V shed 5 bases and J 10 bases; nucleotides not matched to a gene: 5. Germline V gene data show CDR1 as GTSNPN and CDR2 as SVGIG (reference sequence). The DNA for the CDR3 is TGTGCCTGGGATAATAGCGGGGGGGAGCAGTTCTTC. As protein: CAWDNSGGEQFF.

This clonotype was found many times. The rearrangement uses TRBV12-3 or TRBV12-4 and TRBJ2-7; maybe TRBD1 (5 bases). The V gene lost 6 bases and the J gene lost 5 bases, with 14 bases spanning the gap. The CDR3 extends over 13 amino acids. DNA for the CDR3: TGTGCCAGCAGAGATGGAATCAGGGACGAGCAGTACTTC. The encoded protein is CASRDGIRDEQYF.

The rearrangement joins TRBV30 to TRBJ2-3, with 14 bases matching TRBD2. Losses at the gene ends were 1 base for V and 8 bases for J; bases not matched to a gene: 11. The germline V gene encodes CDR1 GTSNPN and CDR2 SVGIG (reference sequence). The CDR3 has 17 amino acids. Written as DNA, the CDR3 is TGTGCCTGGAGTGAATCGGGACTAGCGGGGGACGATGGTACGCAGTATTTT. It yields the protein CAWSESGLAGDDGTQYF.

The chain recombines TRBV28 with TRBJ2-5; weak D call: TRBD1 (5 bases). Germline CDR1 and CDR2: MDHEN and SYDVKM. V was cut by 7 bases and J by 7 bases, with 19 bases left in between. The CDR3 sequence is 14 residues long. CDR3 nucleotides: TGTGCCAGCACACCGACAGTCCCTGAAGGGACCCAGTACTTC. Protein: CASTPTVPEGTQYF.

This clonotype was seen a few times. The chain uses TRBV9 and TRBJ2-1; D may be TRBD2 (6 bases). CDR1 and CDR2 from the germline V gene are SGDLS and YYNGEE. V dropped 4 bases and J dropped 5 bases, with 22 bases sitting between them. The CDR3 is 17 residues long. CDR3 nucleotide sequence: TGTGCCAGCAGCAGGGGACTCCTCCTCTCTACCGACAATGAGCAGTTCTTC. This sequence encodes CASSRGLLLSTDNEQFF.

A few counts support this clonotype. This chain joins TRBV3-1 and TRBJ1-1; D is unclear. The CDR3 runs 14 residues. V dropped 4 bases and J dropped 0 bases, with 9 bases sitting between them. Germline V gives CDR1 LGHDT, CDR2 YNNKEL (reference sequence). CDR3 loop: CASSPATLNTEAFF. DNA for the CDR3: TGTGCCAGCAGCCCCGCGACTCTGAACACTGAAGCTTTCTTT. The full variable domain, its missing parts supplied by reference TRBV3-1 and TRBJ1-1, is DTAVSQTPKYLVTQMGNDKSIKCEQNLGHDTMYWYKQDSKKFLKIMFSYNNKELIINETVPNRFSPKSPDKAHLNLHINSLELGDSAVYFCASSPATLNTEAFFGQGTRLTVV.

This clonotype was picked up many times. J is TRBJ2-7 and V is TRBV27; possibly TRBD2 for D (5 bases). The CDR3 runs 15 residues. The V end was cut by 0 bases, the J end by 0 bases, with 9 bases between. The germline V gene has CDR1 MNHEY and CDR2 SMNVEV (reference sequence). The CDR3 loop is CASSLSSGSSYEQYF. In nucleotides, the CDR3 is TGTGCCAGCAGTTTATCGAGTGGGAGCTCCTACGAGCAGTACTTC.

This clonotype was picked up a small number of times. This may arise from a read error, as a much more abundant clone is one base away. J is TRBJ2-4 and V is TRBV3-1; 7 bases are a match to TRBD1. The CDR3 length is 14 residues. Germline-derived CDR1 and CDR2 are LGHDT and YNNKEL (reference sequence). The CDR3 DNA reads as TGTGCCAGCAGCCAAGGCAACAGGGGAAACATTCGGTACTTC. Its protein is CASSQGNRGNIRYF.

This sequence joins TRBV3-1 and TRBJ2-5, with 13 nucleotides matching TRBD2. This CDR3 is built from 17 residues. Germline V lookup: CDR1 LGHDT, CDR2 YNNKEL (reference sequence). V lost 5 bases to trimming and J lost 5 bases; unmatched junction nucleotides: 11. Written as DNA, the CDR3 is TGTGCCAGCAGCTCCCGCGGGGGGACTAGCGGGAAGGAGACCCAGTACTTC. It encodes CASSSRGGTSGKETQYF.

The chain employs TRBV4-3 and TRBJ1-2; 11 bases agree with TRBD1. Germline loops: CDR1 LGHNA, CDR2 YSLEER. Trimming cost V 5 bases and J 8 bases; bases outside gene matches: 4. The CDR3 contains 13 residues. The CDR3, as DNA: TGCGCCAGCAGCTTAGGACAGGGGGCCGGCTACACCTTC. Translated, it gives CASSLGQGAGYTF.

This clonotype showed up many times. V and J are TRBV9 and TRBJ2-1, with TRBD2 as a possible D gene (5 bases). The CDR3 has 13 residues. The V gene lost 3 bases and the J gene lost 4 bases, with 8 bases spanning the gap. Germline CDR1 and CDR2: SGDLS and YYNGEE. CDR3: CASSADLYNEQFF. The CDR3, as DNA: TGTGCCAGCAGCGCGGACTTGTACAATGAGCAGTTCTTC.

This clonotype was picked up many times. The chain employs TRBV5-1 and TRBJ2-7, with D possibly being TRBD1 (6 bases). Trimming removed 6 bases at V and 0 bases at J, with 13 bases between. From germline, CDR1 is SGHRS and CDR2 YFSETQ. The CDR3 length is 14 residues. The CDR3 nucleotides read TGCGCCAGCAAGAACAGGGCCTCCTCCTACGAGCAGTACTTC. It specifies CASKNRASSYEQYF.

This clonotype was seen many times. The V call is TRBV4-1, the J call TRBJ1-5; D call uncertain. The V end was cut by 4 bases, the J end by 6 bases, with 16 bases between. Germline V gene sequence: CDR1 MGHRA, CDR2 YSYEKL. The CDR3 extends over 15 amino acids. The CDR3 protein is CASSPRLEMGQPQHF. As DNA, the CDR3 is TGCGCCAGCAGCCCACGTCTGGAGATGGGTCAGCCCCAGCATTTT.

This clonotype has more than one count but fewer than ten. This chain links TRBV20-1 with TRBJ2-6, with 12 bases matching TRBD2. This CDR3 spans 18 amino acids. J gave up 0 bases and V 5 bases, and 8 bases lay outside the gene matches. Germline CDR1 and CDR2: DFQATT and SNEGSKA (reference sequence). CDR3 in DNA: TGCAGTGCTGGTCCTCCTAGCGGGAGGGCCTCTGGGGCCAACGTCCTGACTTTC. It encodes CSAGPPSGRASGANVLTF.

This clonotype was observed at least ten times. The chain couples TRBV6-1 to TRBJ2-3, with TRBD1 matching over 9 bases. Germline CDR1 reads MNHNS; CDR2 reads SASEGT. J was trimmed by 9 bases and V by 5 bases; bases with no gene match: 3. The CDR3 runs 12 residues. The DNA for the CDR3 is TGTGCCAGCAGTTACGGGACAGGGACGCAGTATTTT. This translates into CASSYGTGTQYF.

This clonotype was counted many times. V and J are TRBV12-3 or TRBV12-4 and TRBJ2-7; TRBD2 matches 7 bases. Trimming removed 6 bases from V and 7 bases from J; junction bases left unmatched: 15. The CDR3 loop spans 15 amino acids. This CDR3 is CASSHTETGLREQYF. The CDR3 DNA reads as TGTGCCAGCAGCCATACCGAGACGGGACTACGGGAGCAGTACTTC.

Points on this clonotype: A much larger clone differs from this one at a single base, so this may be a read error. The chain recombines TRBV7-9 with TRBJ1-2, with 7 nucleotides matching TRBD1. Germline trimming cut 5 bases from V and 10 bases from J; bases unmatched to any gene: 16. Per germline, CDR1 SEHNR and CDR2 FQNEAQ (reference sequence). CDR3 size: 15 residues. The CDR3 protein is CASSPISRDSHDYTF. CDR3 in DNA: TGTGCCAGCAGCCCAATTTCTCGGGACAGTCATGACTACACCTTC.

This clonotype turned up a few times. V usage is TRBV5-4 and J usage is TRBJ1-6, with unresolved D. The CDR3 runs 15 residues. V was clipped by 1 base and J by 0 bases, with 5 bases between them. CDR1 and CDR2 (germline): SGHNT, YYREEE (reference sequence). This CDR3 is CASSLKSSYNSPLHF. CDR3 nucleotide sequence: TGTGCCAGCAGCTTGAAGAGCTCCTATAATTCACCCCTCCACTTT.

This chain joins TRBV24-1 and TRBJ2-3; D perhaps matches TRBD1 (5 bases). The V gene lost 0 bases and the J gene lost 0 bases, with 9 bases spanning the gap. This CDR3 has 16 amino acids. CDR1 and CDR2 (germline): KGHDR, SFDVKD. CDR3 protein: CATSDLGAGSTDTQYF. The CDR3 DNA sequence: TGTGCCACCAGTGATTTGGGGGCCGGCAGCACAGATACGCAGTATTTT.

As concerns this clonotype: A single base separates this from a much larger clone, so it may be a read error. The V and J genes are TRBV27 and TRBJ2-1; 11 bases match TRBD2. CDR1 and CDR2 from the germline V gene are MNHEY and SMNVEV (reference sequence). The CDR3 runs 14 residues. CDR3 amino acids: CASSFSGGASEQHF. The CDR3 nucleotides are TGTGCCAGCAGTTTTAGCGGGGGGGCCAGTGAGCAGCACTTC.

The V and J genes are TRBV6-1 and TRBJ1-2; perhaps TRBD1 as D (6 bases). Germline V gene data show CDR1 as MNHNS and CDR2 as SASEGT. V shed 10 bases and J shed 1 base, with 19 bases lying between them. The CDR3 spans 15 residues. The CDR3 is CATRPARDINYGYTF. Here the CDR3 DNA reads TGTGCCACCCGCCCCGCCAGGGACATTAACTATGGCTACACCTTC.